This T cell receptor beta chain was obtained from a study of Graves' ophthalmopathy and Graves' hyperthyroidism. Patients were left out if they had other autoimmune diseases, uncontrolled infections, pregnancy or lactation. As diagnostic evidence, clinical symptoms, serum thyroxine, TRAb, thyroid ultrasound and orbital computed tomography were relied upon. In this sample, this clonotype turned up many times. Its antigen remains unidentified. Study results and limitations: Most expanded clonotypes in thyroid above 0.001 frequency also showed up in blood. Sensitivity of around 86% and specificity of roughly 80% were achieved when a 13-signature model separated ophthalmopathy from stable hyperthyroidism.

Investigators amplified TCR beta CDR3 regions from RNA transcripts. HTBI-primed first-round RT-PCR preceded second-round multiplex PCR. TCRdb used MiXCR to reprocess the multiplex PCR reads, holding one entry per CDR3 protein. Here the sample spans fewer than 350,000 distinct CDR3 sequences, roughly 17% being singletons. Sequenced sample: peripheral blood. The TCR was taken from an adult man with Graves' ophthalmopathy.

CDR3 sequence: CASSLGRGRGNTEAFF. CDR3 sequence (DNA): TGCGCCAGCAGCTTGGGCAGGGGGCGCGGGAACACTGAAGCTTTCTTT. The chain employs TRBV5-1 and TRBJ1-1; 8 bases agree with TRBD1. The V gene's germline CDR1 is SGHRS and CDR2 YFSETQ. This CDR3 is built from 16 residues. After removal of 0 bases from V and 1 base from J, the junction contained 5 bases not matched to a gene.